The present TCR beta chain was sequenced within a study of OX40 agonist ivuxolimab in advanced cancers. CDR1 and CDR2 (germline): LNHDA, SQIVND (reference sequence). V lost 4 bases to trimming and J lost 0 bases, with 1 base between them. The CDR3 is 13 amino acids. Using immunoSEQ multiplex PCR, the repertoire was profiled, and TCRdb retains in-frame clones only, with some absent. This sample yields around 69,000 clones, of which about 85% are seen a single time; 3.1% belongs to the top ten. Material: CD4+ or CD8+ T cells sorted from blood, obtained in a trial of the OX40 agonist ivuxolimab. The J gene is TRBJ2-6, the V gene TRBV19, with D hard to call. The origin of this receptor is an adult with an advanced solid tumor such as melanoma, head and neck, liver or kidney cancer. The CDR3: CASSSSGANVLTF. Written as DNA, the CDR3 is TGTGCCAGTAGTAGCTCTGGGGCCAACGTCCTGACTTTC.